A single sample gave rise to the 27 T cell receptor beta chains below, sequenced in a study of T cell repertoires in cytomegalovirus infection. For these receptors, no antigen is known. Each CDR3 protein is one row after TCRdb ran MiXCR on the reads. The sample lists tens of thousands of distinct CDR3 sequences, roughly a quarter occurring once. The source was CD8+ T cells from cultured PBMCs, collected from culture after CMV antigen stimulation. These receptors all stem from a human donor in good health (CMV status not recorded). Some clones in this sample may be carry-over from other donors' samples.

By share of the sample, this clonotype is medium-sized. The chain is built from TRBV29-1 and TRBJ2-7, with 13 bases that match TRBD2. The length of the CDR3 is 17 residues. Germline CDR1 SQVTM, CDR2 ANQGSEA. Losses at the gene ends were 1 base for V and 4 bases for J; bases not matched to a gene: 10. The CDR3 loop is CSVEVVGETSGRYEQYF. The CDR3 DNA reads TGCAGCGTTGAAGTAGTGGGCGAGACTAGCGGGAGGTACGAGCAGTACTTC.

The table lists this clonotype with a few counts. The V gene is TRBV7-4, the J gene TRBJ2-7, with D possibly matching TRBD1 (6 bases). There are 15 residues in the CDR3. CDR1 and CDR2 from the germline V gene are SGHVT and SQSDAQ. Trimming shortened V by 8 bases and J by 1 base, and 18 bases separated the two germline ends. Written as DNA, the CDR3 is TGTGCCAGCCGTTCGGACAGACCCCTTTCCTACGAGCAGTACTTC. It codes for CASRSDRPLSYEQYF.

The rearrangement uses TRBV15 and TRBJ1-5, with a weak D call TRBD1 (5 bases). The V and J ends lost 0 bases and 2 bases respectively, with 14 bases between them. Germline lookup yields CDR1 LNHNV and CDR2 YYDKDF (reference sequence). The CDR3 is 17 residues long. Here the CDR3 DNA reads TGTGCCACCAGCAGAGATGGGGGTGGGGTCCGCAATCAGCCCCAGCATTTT. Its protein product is CATSRDGGGVRNQPQHF.

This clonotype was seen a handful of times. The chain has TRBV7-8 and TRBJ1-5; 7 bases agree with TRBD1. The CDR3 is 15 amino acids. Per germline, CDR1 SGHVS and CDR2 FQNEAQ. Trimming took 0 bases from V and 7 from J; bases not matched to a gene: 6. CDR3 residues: CASSLALGGWQPQHF. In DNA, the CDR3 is TGTGCCAGCAGCTTAGCGCTAGGGGGCTGGCAGCCCCAGCATTTT. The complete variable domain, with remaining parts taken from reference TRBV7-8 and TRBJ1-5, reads GAGVSQSPRYKVAKRGQDVALRCDPISGHVSLFWYQQALGQGPEFLTYFQNEAQLDKSGLPSDRFFAERPEGSVSTLKIQRTQQEDSAVYLCASSLALGGWQPQHFGDGTRLSIL.

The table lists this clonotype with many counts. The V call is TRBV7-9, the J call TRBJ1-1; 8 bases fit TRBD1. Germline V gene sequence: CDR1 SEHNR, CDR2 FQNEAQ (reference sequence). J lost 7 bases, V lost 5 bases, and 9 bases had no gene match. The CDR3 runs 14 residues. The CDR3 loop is CASSPGQGIVEAFF. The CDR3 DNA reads TGTGCCAGCAGCCCTGGACAGGGAATAGTTGAAGCTTTCTTT.

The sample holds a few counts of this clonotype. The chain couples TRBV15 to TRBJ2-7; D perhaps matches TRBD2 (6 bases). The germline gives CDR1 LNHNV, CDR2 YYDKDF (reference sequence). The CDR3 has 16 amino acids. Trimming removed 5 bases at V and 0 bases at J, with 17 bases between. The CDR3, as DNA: TGTGCCACCAGCTCCCGCGGAGGGTTCGTCTCCTACGAGCAGTACTTC. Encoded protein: CATSSRGGFVSYEQYF.

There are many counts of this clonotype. For the CDR3, the DNA is TGTGCCAGCAAACAGAACCAGCAGGATGGCGCAGATACGCAGTATTTT. Protein: CASKQNQQDGADTQYF. V is TRBV7-2 and J is TRBJ2-3; D unresolved. V was cut by 7 bases and J by 4 bases, with 21 bases left in between. Germline assignment: CDR1 SGHTA and CDR2 FQGNSA. CDR3 length: 16 residues.

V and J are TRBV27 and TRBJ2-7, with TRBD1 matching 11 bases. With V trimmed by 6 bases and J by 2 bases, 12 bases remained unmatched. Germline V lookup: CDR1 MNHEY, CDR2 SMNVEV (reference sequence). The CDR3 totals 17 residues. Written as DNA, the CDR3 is TGTGCCAGCAGCTCTTTATCCGGGACAGGGGGGACCTACGAGCAGTACTTC. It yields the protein CASSSLSGTGGTYEQYF.

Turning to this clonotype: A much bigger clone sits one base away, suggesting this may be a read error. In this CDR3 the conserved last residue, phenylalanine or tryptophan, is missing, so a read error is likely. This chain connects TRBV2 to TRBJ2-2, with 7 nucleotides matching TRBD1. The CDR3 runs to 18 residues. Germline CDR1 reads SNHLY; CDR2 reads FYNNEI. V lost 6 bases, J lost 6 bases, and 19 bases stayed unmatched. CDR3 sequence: CASSLIVRGKESPGELFV. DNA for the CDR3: TGTGCCAGCAGCCTAATAGTCAGGGGGAAAGAAAGCCCCGGGGAGCTGTTTGTT.

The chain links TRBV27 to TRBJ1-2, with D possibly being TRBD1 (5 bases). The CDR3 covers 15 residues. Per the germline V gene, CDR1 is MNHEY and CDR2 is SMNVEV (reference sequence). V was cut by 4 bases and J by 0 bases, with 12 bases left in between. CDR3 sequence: CASSSRQPTNYGYTF. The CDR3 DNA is TGTGCCAGCAGTTCGCGACAGCCTACTAACTATGGCTACACCTTC.

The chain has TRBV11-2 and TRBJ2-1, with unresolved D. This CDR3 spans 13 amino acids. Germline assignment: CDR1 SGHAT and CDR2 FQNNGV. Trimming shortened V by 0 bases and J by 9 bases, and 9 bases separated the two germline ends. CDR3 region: CASSLDPGGEQFF. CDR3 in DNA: TGTGCCAGCAGCTTAGATCCCGGCGGTGAGCAGTTCTTC.

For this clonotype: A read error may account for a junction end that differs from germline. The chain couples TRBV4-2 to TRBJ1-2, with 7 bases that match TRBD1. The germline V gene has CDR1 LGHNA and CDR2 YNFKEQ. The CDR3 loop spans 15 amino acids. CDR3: CASSQEAGQNYGYTF. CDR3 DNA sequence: TGTGCCAGCAGCCAAGAGGCGGGACAGAACTACGGCTACACCTTC.

The CDR3 protein is CACDRSPGAFF. In nucleotides, the CDR3 is TGTGCCTGCGACAGGTCTCCTGGGGCTTTCTTT. This chain joins TRBV30 and TRBJ1-1, with D perhaps matching TRBD1 (6 bases). The CDR3 length is 11 residues. V was trimmed by 6 bases and J by 11 bases, leaving 16 bases between them. CDR1 and CDR2 from the germline V gene are GTSNPN and SVGIG (reference sequence).

CDR3 protein: CASSQEGGGGGDTQYF. In nucleotides, the CDR3 is TGCGCCAGCAGCCAAGAGGGCGGCGGGGGGGGAGATACGCAGTATTTT. This rearrangement joins TRBV4-1 to TRBJ2-3, with 9 bases lining up with TRBD2. The germline V gene has CDR1 MGHRA and CDR2 YSYEKL. This CDR3 has 16 residues. The junction had 6 bases not matched to a gene; V was cut back by 0 bases and J by 5 bases.

As DNA, the CDR3 is TGTGCCAGCAGTCCTGGGGGCAGGGACACTGAAGCTTTCTTT. It yields the protein CASSPGGRDTEAFF. The chain joins TRBV28 to TRBJ1-1; weak D call: TRBD1 (6 bases). V lost 5 bases, J lost 3 bases, and 13 bases lay in between. This CDR3 region has 14 residues. Germline V gives CDR1 MDHEN, CDR2 SYDVKM.

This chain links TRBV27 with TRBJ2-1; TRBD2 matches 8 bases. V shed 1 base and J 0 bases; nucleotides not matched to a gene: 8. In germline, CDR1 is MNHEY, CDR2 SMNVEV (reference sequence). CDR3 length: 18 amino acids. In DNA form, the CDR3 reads TGTGCCAGCAGTTTATGGGGTGTCGGGGGGGCCTCCTACAATGAGCAGTTCTTC. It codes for CASSLWGVGGASYNEQFF.

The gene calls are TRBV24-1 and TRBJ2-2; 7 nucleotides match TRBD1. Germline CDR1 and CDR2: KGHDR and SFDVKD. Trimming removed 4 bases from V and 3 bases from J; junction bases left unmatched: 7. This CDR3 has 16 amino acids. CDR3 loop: CATSDSLGQDTGELFF. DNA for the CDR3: TGTGCCACCAGTGACTCGCTTGGACAGGACACCGGGGAGCTGTTTTTT.

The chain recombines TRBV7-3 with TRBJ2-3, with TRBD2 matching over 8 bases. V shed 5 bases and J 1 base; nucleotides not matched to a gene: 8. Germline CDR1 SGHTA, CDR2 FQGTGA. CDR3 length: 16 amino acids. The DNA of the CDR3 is TGTGCCAGCAGCATAATAGGTAGCGGGGGCACAGATACGCAGTATTTT. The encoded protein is CASSIIGSGGTDTQYF. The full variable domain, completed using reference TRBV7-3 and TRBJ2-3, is GAGVSQTPSNKVTEKGKYVELRCDPISGHTALYWYRQSLGQGPEFLIYFQGTGAADDSGLPNDRFFAVRPEGSVSTLKIQRTERGDSAVYLCASSIIGSGGTDTQYFGPGTRLTVL.

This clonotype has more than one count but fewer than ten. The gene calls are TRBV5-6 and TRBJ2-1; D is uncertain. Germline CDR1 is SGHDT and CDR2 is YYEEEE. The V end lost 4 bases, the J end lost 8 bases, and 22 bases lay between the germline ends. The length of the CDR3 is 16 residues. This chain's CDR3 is CASSPEAGVLLDEQFF. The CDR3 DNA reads TGTGCCAGCAGCCCCGAAGCAGGAGTGTTACTCGATGAGCAGTTCTTC.

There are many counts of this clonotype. CDR3 loop: CASSLRVRANVLTF. The CDR3 bases are TGTGCCAGCAGCCTCCGGGTGCGGGCCAACGTCCTGACTTTC. The chain carries TRBV27 and TRBJ2-6, with D hard to call. Germline-derived CDR1 and CDR2 are MNHEY and SMNVEV (reference sequence). CDR3 length: 14 residues. Trimming took 6 bases from V and 5 from J, leaving 11 bases between them.

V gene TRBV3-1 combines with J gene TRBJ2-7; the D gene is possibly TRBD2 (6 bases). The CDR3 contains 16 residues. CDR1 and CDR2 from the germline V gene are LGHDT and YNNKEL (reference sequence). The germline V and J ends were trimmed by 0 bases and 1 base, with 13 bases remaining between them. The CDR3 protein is CASSQDGGVRSYEQYF. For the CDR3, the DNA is TGTGCCAGCAGCCAAGACGGGGGAGTTAGATCCTACGAGCAGTACTTC.

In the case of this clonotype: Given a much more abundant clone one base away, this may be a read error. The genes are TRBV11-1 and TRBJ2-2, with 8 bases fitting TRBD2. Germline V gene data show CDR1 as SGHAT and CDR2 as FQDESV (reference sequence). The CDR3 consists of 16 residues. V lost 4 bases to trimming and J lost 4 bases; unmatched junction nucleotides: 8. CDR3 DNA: TGTGCCAGCAGCTCGGGACTAGTGGAAATCACCGGGGAGCTGTTTTTT. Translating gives CASSSGLVEITGELFF.

The CDR3 DNA is TGTGCCAGCAGCGCGACCGATAGTAGCACAGATACGCAGTATTTT. Its protein is CASSATDSSTDTQYF. The chain links TRBV7-9 to TRBJ2-3; D is undetermined. Germline assignment: CDR1 SEHNR and CDR2 FQNEAQ (reference sequence). The V end was cut by 5 bases, the J end by 0 bases, with 12 bases between. CDR3 length equals 15 residues.

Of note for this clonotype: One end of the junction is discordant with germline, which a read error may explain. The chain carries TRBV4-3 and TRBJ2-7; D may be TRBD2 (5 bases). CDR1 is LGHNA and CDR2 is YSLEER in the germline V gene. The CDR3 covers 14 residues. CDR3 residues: CASSQVGSSYEQNF. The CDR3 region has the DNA TGCGCCAGCAGCCAAGTGGGGAGCTCCTACGAGCAGAACTTC.

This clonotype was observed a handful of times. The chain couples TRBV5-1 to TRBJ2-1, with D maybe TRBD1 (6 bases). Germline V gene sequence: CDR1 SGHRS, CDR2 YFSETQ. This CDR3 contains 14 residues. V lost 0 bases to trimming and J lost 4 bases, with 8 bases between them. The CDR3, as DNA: TGCGCCAGCAGCTTGGCGGACAGATACAATGAGCAGTTCTTC. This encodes CASSLADRYNEQFF.

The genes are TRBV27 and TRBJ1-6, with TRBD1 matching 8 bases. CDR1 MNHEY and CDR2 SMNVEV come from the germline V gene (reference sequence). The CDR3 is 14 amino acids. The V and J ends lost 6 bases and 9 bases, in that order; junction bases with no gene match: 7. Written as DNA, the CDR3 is TGTGCCAGCAGGACAGGGGTAGGTGGTTCACCCCTCCACTTT. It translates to CASRTGVGGSPLHF.

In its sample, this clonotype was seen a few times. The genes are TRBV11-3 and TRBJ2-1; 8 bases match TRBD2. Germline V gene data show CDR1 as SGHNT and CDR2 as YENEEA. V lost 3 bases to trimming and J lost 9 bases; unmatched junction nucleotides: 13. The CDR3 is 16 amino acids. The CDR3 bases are TGTGCCAGCAGCTTCCCCGGGACTAGTAATCCCGGTGAGCAGTTCTTC. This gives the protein CASSFPGTSNPGEQFF.